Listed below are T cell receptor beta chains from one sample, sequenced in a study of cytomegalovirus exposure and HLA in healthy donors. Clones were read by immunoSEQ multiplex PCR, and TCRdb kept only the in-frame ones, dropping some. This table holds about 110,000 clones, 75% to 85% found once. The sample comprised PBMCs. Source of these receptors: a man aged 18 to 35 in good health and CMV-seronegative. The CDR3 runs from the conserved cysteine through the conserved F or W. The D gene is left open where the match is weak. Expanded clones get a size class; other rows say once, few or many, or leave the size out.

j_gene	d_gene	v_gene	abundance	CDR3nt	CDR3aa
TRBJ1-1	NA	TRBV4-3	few	TGCGCCAGCAGCCAAGTTGAGGGGAACACTGAAGCTTTCTTT	CASSQVEGNTEAFF
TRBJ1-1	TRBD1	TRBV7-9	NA	TGTGCCAGCAGTTTTGCCACAGGGGGCAGGGACACTGAAGCTTTCTTT	CASSFATGGRDTEAFF
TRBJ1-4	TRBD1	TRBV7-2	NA	TGTGCCAGCAGCACGAGGACAGGGCCTTCTGAAAAACTGTTTTTT	CASSTRTGPSEKLFF
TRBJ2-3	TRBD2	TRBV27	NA	TGTGCCAGCAGACTAGCGAGCGGAGCAACTAGCACAGATACGCAGTATTTT	CASRLASGATSTDTQYF
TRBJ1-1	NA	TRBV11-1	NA	TGTGCCAGCAGCTTCCACGGACAGAACACTGAAGCTTTCTTT	CASSFHGQNTEAFF
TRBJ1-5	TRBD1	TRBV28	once	TGTGCCAGCAGCTCGGGACAGGGTGGCAATCAGCCCCAGCATTTT	CASSSGQGGNQPQHF
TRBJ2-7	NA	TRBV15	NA	TGTGCCACCAGCGGAGACGAGGGAGTAGGGTACGAGCAGTACTTC	CATSGDEGVGYEQYF
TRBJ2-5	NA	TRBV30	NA	TGTGCCTGGAGTTCGTTCAGGAATCCAGCAGAGACCCAGTACTTC	CAWSSFRNPAETQYF
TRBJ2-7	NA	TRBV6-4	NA	TGTGCCAGCAGTGAGTTTCCTAGCGCCTACGAGCAGTACTTC	CASSEFPSAYEQYF
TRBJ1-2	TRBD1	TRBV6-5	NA	TGTGCCAGCGTCGGGACAGGGGCGGTTGGCTACACCTTC	CASVGTGAVGYTF
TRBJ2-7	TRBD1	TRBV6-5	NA	TGTGCCAGCAGTGTAAGGGGACAGGTCTCCTACGAGCAGTACTTC	CASSVRGQVSYEQYF
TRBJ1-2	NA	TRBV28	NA	TGTGCCAGCAGTCGCCAGTCTAACTATGGCTACACCTTC	CASSRQSNYGYTF
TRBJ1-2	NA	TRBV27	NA	TGTGCCAGCAGTTTGAATCCTGGAGCTAACTATGGCTACACCTTC	CASSLNPGANYGYTF
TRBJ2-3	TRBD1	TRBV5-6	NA	TGTGCCAGCAGCTGGCCGGGACAGGGGGATACGCAGTATTTT	CASSWPGQGDTQYF
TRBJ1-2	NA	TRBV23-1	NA	TGCGCCAGCCTTAACCCTCGGGGAGGGGACGGCTACACCTTC	CASLNPRGGDGYTF
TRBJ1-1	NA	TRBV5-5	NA	TGTGCCAGCAGCTTTGACTCGGGGGAAACTGAAGCTTTCTTT	CASSFDSGETEAFF
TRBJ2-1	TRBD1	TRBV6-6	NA	TGTGCCAGCAGCTCACAGGGGAATGAGCAGTTCTTC	CASSSQGNEQFF
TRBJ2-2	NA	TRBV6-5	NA	TGTGCCAGCAGTTACCAGTTAATCGGGGAGCTGTTTTTT	CASSYQLIGELFF
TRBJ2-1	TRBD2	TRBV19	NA	TGTGCCAGTAGTATAGGACGAGCAGTCGGACTAGCGGGGTATTTTAATGAGCAGTTCTTC	CASSIGRAVGLAGYFNEQFF
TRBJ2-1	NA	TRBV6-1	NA	TGTGCCAGCAGACCGGGGTTTAGCTCCTACAATGAGCAGTTCTTC	CASRPGFSSYNEQFF
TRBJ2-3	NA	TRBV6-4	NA	TGTGCCAGCAGTGAAGGATCGGGATTTACAGATACGCAGTATTTT	CASSEGSGFTDTQYF
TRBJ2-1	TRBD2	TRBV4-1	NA	TGCGCCAGCAGCCAAGATCTCCAGCGGGAGGGATTCTTGTCCTACAATGAGCAGTTCTTC	CASSQDLQREGFLSYNEQFF
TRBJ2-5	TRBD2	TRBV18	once	TGTGCCAGCTCACTCGGGACTAGCGTACAAGAGACCCAGTACTTC	CASSLGTSVQETQYF
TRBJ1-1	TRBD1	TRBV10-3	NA	TGTGCCATCAGTGAGACCGGGACAGGGAGGGAGGCTGAAGCTTTCTTT	CAISETGTGREAEAFF
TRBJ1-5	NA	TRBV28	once	TGTGCCAGCAGCAAAACGGCCGGAGAGGCCGGCAATCAGCCCCAGCATTTT	CASSKTAGEAGNQPQHF
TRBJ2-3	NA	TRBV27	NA	TGTGCCAGCAGTTTGACTAGAAGACTCAGTACGCAGTATTTT	CASSLTRRLSTQYF
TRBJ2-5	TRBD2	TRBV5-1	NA	TGCGCCAGCAGCCGCGGGACTACTCAAGAGACCCAGTACTTC	CASSRGTTQETQYF
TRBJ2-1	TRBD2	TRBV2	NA	TGTGCCAGCAATGGCGGGAGTCTTTACAATGAGCAGTTCTTC	CASNGGSLYNEQFF
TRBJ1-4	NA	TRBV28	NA	TGTGCCAGCAGTCGTGGACAAAATGAAAAACTGTTTTTT	CASSRGQNEKLFF
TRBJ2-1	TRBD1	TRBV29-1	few	TGCAGCGTCACCACAGGGGATGAGCAGTTCTTC	CSVTTGDEQFF
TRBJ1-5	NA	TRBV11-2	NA	TGTGCCAGCAGCTTAGGGGGACAACAAAATCAGCCCCAGCATTTT	CASSLGGQQNQPQHF
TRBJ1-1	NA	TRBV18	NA	TGTGCCAGCTCACCGCAATCGGACAGCGAAGCTTTCTTT	CASSPQSDSEAFF
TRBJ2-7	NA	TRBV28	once	TGTGCCAGCAGTCCTCTCGGTCTTGGCTACGAGCAGTACTTC	CASSPLGLGYEQYF
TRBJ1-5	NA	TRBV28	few	TGTGCCAGCAGTTCTGCAGGGGTTGGCAATCAGCCCCAGCATTTT	CASSSAGVGNQPQHF
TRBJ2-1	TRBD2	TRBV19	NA	TGTGCCAGCAAGGATCGGGAGGGTAACAATGAGCAGTTCTTC	CASKDREGNNEQFF
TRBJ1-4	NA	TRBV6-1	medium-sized	TGTGCCAGCGCTCCTCTATCGAGTAATGAAAAACTGTTTTTT	CASAPLSSNEKLFF
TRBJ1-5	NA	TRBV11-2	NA	TGTGCCAGCAGCTCACAGGGTAGCAAGCCCCAGCATTTT	CASSSQGSKPQHF
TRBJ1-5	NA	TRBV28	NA	TGTGCCACGCTCCAGGGGATTAATCAGCCCCAGCATTTT	CATLQGINQPQHF
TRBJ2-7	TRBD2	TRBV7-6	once	TGTGCCAGCAGCTTAGGGACTAGCGGGAGTTACGAGCAGTACTTC	CASSLGTSGSYEQYF
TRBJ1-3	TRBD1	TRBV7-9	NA	TGTGCCAGCAGCGACCTAGGGGGCACTGGAAACACCATATATTTT	CASSDLGGTGNTIYF
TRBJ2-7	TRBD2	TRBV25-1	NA	TGTGCCAGCAGTGTCCCGGGACTAGGAGTCGAGCAGTACTTC	CASSVPGLGVEQYF
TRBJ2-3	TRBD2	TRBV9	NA	TGTGCCAGCAGCGTAGCAGGGACTAGCGGGACAGATACGCAGTATTTT	CASSVAGTSGTDTQYF
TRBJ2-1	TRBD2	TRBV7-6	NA	TGTGCCAGCAGCTTTAGCGGGAGTAGGGTTTTAACCTACAATGAGCAGTTCTTC	CASSFSGSRVLTYNEQFF
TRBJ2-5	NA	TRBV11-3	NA	TGTGCCAGCAGCCCTCAAACAGGGACCTTGGAGACCCAGTACTTC	CASSPQTGTLETQYF
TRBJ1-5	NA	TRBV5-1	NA	TGCGCCAGCAGCTTCGAGGGGGGCAATCAGCCCCAGCATTTT	CASSFEGGNQPQHF
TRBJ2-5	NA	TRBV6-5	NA	TGTGCCAGCAGTTACGGGTTAGGGGCGAAGACCCAGTACTTC	CASSYGLGAKTQYF
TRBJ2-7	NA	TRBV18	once	TGTGCCAGCTCACCACTCACCCTAACACAGGGGAGGATAGGCGACGAGCAGTACTTC	CASSPLTLTQGRIGDEQYF
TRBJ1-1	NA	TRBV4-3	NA	TGCGCCAGCAGCCAAGACGACAGAAAAACTGAAGCTTTCTTT	CASSQDDRKTEAFF
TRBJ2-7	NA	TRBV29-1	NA	TGCAGCGTTGATGGGACTGGGACCTACGAGCAGCACTTC	CSVDGTGTYEQHF
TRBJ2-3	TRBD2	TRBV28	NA	TGTGCCAGCAGTTTTTACGGGGGGGGCAGGGGAGATACGCAGTATTTT	CASSFYGGGRGDTQYF